Sequencing of this TCR beta chain was carried out in a study of human T cells and chemical hapten exposure. Study as a whole: TCR yield per sample varied, mainly due to pooled library volumes.

The time point denotes: patch test 3, about 24 weeks after DPC sensitization. Documented treatment: therapeutic diphenylcyclopropenone sensitization with weekly scalp DPC. Drawing of blood took place ahead of applying each patch test. In the source study's methods: Across samples, TCR counts had a median of roughly 97,000 and ranged from roughly 20,000 to 690,600. MiXCR was run by TCRdb on the RACE reads, yielding one entry per CDR3 protein. TCRdb, not the original authors, processed these V and J calls. The sample shows roughly 200,000 distinct CDR3 sequences, about 22% of them seen only once. Trimming took 3 bases from V and 0 from J, leaving 8 bases between them. This CDR3 has 14 residues. In germline, CDR1 is LNHNV, CDR2 YYDKDF (reference sequence).

The genes are TRBV15 and TRBJ1-1; D may be TRBD1 (6 bases). Sequencing was performed on whole blood, taken in connection with sensitization to the hapten diphenylcyclopropenone (DPC). The clonotype was recovered from a woman in her 40s with alopecia areata. Some clones in this sample may be carry-over from other donors' samples. The CDR3 here is CATSRGGLNTEAFF. CDR3 bases: TGTGCCACCAGCAGGGGGGGGCTGAACACTGAAGCTTTCTTT.